One sample yielded the 2 T cell receptor beta chains listed below, sequenced in a study of blood T cell repertoires in COVID-19. The table came from immunoSEQ multiplex PCR; TCRdb's copy has only in-frame clones and leaves some out. The sample consists of 270,000 or so clones, approximately 86% of them appearing once. Sequencing was performed on peripheral blood. The receptors were sampled from a man aged 35 to 55 with active or convalescent COVID-19.

The V and J genes are TRBV12-2 and TRBJ1-2; no DNA check was done on the table's D call, TRBD1. TRBV12-2 is listed as a pseudogene. CDR3 length equals 17 residues. In nucleotides, the CDR3 is TGTGCAAGTCGCTTAGCGTTGGACAGGGGGTTCAACTATGGCCACACCTTC. Translating it yields CASRLALDRGFNYGHTF.

This clone was counted many times. The J gene is TRBJ2-7, the V gene TRBV4-1; 7 bases map to TRBD2. Germline V CDR1 and CDR2: MGHRA, YSYEKL. The CDR3 totals 14 residues. Trimming cost V 1 base and J 4 bases; bases outside gene matches: 4. In DNA, the CDR3 is TGCGCCAGCAGCCAAGCTCGGGGGGTGTACGAGCAGTACTTC. It encodes CASSQARGVYEQYF.